The rows below give T cell receptor beta chains drawn from one sample of a study of T cells after posttransplantation cyclophosphamide. Assay used: immunoSEQ multiplex PCR; TCRdb lists only in-frame clones, some missing. The data show 25,000 to 30,000 clones, with none appearing a single time. Sequencing was performed on PBMCs. These receptors were obtained from an older woman in good health, CMV-negative, and a related stem cell transplant donor. CDR3s include the opening cysteine and the closing phenylalanine or tryptophan. A D gene is named only where the DNA matches it firmly. Clone size is given for some rows only: seen once, a few or many times, or a class if the clone is expanded.

len: 13; d_gene: -; v_gene: TRBV6-6; abundance: few; j_gene: TRBJ1-1; CDR3aa: CASSYSSSSEAFF; CDR3nt: TGTGCCAGCAGTTACTCGAGTAGTAGTGAAGCTTTCTTT
len: 15; d_gene: -; v_gene: TRBV28; abundance: many; j_gene: TRBJ1-6; CDR3aa: CASSDRNRVDSPLHF; CDR3nt: TGTGCCAGCAGCGACAGGAACAGGGTTGATTCACCCCTCCACTTT
len: 15; d_gene: -; v_gene: TRBV19; abundance: many; j_gene: TRBJ1-2; CDR3aa: CASISRQGIRYGYTF; CDR3nt: TGTGCCAGTATAAGTCGGCAGGGAATACGGTATGGCTACACCTTC
len: 15; d_gene: -; v_gene: TRBV4-2; abundance: many; j_gene: TRBJ1-2; CDR3aa: CASSQPRTVSYGYTF; CDR3nt: TGTGCCAGCAGCCAACCCCGGACAGTTTCCTATGGCTACACCTTC
len: 19; d_gene: TRBD2; v_gene: TRBV27; abundance: -; j_gene: TRBJ2-1; CDR3aa: CASSLRPTLTSGDHNEQFF; CDR3nt: TGTGCCAGCAGTTTACGCCCAACCCTGACTAGCGGGGACCACAATGAGCAGTTCTTC
len: 13; d_gene: -; v_gene: TRBV27; abundance: many; j_gene: TRBJ1-2; CDR3aa: CASSPRGAGGYTF; CDR3nt: TGTGCCAGCAGCCCTCGCGGGGCTGGGGGCTACACCTTC
len: 16; d_gene: TRBD2; v_gene: TRBV9; abundance: -; j_gene: TRBJ2-2; CDR3aa: CASSVGGGTNTGELFF; CDR3nt: TGTGCCAGCAGCGTAGGCGGGGGGACCAACACCGGGGAGCTGTTTTTT
len: 15; d_gene: -; v_gene: TRBV10-3; abundance: many; j_gene: TRBJ1-3; CDR3aa: CAIGPSEGEGNTIYF; CDR3nt: TGTGCCATCGGGCCGTCCGAAGGGGAGGGAAACACCATATATTTT
len: 16; d_gene: TRBD1; v_gene: TRBV27; abundance: many; j_gene: TRBJ2-7; CDR3aa: CASRPWQGADSYEQYF; CDR3nt: TGTGCCAGCAGGCCCTGGCAGGGGGCCGATTCCTACGAGCAGTACTTC
len: 13; d_gene: -; v_gene: TRBV11-3; abundance: few; j_gene: TRBJ2-7; CDR3aa: CASSLGGDYEQYF; CDR3nt: TGTGCCAGCAGCTTAGGGGGGGACTACGAGCAGTACTTC
len: 13; d_gene: TRBD1; v_gene: TRBV6-1; abundance: many; j_gene: TRBJ1-4; CDR3aa: CASSRTGNEKLFF; CDR3nt: TGTGCCAGCAGCCGGACAGGGAACGAAAAACTGTTTTTT
len: 14; d_gene: -; v_gene: TRBV9; abundance: few; j_gene: TRBJ2-7; CDR3aa: CASSETGGGVEQYF; CDR3nt: TGTGCCAGCAGCGAAACAGGGGGGGGTGTCGAGCAGTACTTC
len: 13; d_gene: -; v_gene: TRBV24-1; abundance: -; j_gene: TRBJ1-2; CDR3aa: CATSDPKGYGYTF; CDR3nt: TGTGCCACCAGTGACCCCAAGGGCTATGGCTACACCTTC
len: 17; d_gene: -; v_gene: TRBV5-1; abundance: many; j_gene: TRBJ2-3; CDR3aa: CASSLVRPRGGPDTQYF; CDR3nt: TGCGCCAGCAGCTTGGTTCGGCCCAGGGGAGGGCCAGATACGCAGTATTTT
len: 14; d_gene: TRBD1; v_gene: TRBV6-6; abundance: many; j_gene: TRBJ1-2; CDR3aa: CASSSGTALGGYTF; CDR3nt: TGTGCCAGCAGCTCCGGGACAGCCTTAGGTGGCTACACCTTC
len: 13; d_gene: -; v_gene: TRBV28; abundance: many; j_gene: TRBJ2-7; CDR3aa: CASTLDSAYEQYF; CDR3nt: TGTGCCAGCACCCTAGACAGCGCCTACGAGCAGTACTTC
len: 15; d_gene: TRBD2; v_gene: TRBV7-2; abundance: many; j_gene: TRBJ2-1; CDR3aa: CASSFYAGDAYEQFF; CDR3nt: TGTGCCAGCAGCTTTTACGCGGGAGACGCGTATGAGCAGTTCTTC
len: 17; d_gene: TRBD2; v_gene: TRBV10-2; abundance: many; j_gene: TRBJ2-5; CDR3aa: CASVGLAGGLREETQYF; CDR3nt: TGCGCCAGCGTCGGACTAGCGGGGGGTTTGAGGGAAGAGACCCAGTACTTC
len: 13; d_gene: -; v_gene: TRBV12-3/TRBV12-4; abundance: many; j_gene: TRBJ1-2; CDR3aa: CASSLRQVAGYTF; CDR3nt: TGTGCCAGCAGTTTACGGCAGGTCGCTGGCTACACCTTC
len: 15; d_gene: -; v_gene: TRBV12-3/TRBV12-4; abundance: many; j_gene: TRBJ1-5; CDR3aa: CASSPKGVGNQPQHF; CDR3nt: TGTGCCAGCAGTCCTAAGGGGGTAGGCAATCAGCCCCAGCATTTT
len: 15; d_gene: TRBD1; v_gene: TRBV5-4; abundance: many; j_gene: TRBJ1-6; CDR3aa: CASSLVTGNNSPLHF; CDR3nt: TGTGCCAGCAGCTTGGTGACAGGGAATAATTCACCCCTCCACTTT
len: 18; d_gene: TRBD2; v_gene: TRBV7-2; abundance: -; j_gene: TRBJ2-6; CDR3aa: CASSLVLAGGQGANVLTF; CDR3nt: TGTGCCAGCAGCTTAGTTTTAGCGGGGGGGCAAGGGGCCAACGTCCTGACTTTC
len: 14; d_gene: -; v_gene: TRBV6-6; abundance: many; j_gene: TRBJ1-4; CDR3aa: CASVGVSGDEKLFF; CDR3nt: TGTGCCAGTGTGGGGGTGTCAGGGGATGAAAAACTGTTTTTT
len: 15; d_gene: -; v_gene: TRBV7-2; abundance: many; j_gene: TRBJ1-5; CDR3aa: CASSSQQGSNQPQHF; CDR3nt: TGTGCCAGCAGCTCCCAACAGGGTAGCAATCAGCCCCAGCATTTT
len: 11; d_gene: -; v_gene: TRBV6-1; abundance: -; j_gene: TRBJ2-1; CDR3aa: CASREGQEQFF; CDR3nt: TGTGCCAGCAGGGAGGGCCAGGAGCAGTTCTTC
len: 14; d_gene: TRBD1; v_gene: TRBV7-9; abundance: many; j_gene: TRBJ1-2; CDR3aa: CASSRTGKGEGYTF; CDR3nt: TGTGCCAGCAGTCGGACAGGGAAAGGGGAAGGCTACACCTTC
len: 17; d_gene: TRBD2; v_gene: TRBV5-1; abundance: -; j_gene: TRBJ2-5; CDR3aa: CASSGGTSGGAAETQYF; CDR3nt: TGCGCCAGCAGCGGGGGGACTAGCGGGGGGGCCGCAGAGACCCAGTACTTC
len: 15; d_gene: -; v_gene: TRBV2; abundance: many; j_gene: TRBJ2-1; CDR3aa: CASKGLAPGYNEQFF; CDR3nt: TGTGCCAGCAAGGGTCTAGCGCCTGGCTACAATGAGCAGTTCTTC
len: 11; d_gene: -; v_gene: TRBV20-1; abundance: -; j_gene: TRBJ2-7; CDR3aa: CSARIFQKQYF; CDR3nt: TGCAGTGCTAGAATCTTTCAGAAGCAGTACTTC
len: 14; d_gene: TRBD1; v_gene: TRBV6-2/TRBV6-3; abundance: few; j_gene: TRBJ1-2; CDR3aa: CASSPPTGRSGYTF; CDR3nt: TGTGCCAGCAGTCCCCCGACAGGGAGGTCGGGCTACACCTTC
len: 14; d_gene: TRBD1; v_gene: TRBV6-2/TRBV6-3; abundance: -; j_gene: TRBJ1-5; CDR3aa: CANGRTGPYQPQHF; CDR3nt: TGTGCCAACGGTCGGACAGGCCCCTATCAGCCCCAGCATTTT
len: 14; d_gene: -; v_gene: TRBV2; abundance: few; j_gene: TRBJ2-3; CDR3aa: CASSELRSTDTQYF; CDR3nt: TGTGCCAGCAGTGAACTGCGGAGCACAGATACGCAGTATTTT
len: 12; d_gene: -; v_gene: TRBV10-1; abundance: -; j_gene: TRBJ2-5; CDR3aa: CASSGAVGTQYF; CDR3nt: TGCGCCAGCAGTGGCGCGGTGGGGACCCAGTACTTC
len: 20; d_gene: TRBD1; v_gene: TRBV27; abundance: few; j_gene: TRBJ1-5; CDR3aa: CASSLNGGGQGTHSNQPQHF; CDR3nt: TGTGCCAGCAGTTTAAATGGGGGGGGACAGGGGACCCATAGCAATCAGCCCCAGCATTTT
len: 13; d_gene: -; v_gene: TRBV7-3; abundance: medium-sized; j_gene: TRBJ1-1; CDR3aa: CASSLTGNTEAFF; CDR3nt: TGTGCCAGCAGCTTAACCGGGAACACTGAAGCTTTCTTT
len: 18; d_gene: TRBD2; v_gene: TRBV7-3; abundance: many; j_gene: TRBJ2-1; CDR3aa: CASSLTGVAGGPRDEQFF; CDR3nt: TGTGCCAGCAGCTTAACGGGGGTAGCGGGAGGGCCGAGGGATGAGCAGTTCTTC
len: 14; d_gene: -; v_gene: TRBV5-4; abundance: few; j_gene: TRBJ2-7; CDR3aa: CASSPTTELYEQYF; CDR3nt: TGTGCCAGCAGCCCAACGACAGAACTCTACGAGCAGTACTTC
len: 16; d_gene: TRBD2; v_gene: TRBV5-4; abundance: many; j_gene: TRBJ2-3; CDR3aa: CASSTGLAGPTDTQYF; CDR3nt: TGTGCCAGCAGCACCGGACTAGCGGGGCCAACAGATACGCAGTATTTT
len: 13; d_gene: -; v_gene: TRBV7-8; abundance: few; j_gene: TRBJ1-5; CDR3aa: CASSFFDNQPQHF; CDR3nt: TGTGCCAGCAGCTTTTTCGACAACCAGCCCCAGCATTTT
len: 15; d_gene: -; v_gene: TRBV19; abundance: many; j_gene: TRBJ2-3; CDR3aa: CAISGEGAGTDTQYF; CDR3nt: TGTGCCATTAGCGGGGAGGGGGCAGGCACAGATACGCAGTATTTT
len: 16; d_gene: TRBD2; v_gene: TRBV9; abundance: -; j_gene: TRBJ2-3; CDR3aa: CASSVSGRASTDTQYF; CDR3nt: TGTGCCAGCAGCGTAAGCGGGAGGGCTAGCACAGATACGCAGTATTTT
len: 11; d_gene: -; v_gene: TRBV28; abundance: many; j_gene: TRBJ1-1; CDR3aa: CASSLSREAFF; CDR3nt: TGTGCCAGCAGTTTATCCCGTGAAGCTTTCTTT
len: 11; d_gene: -; v_gene: TRBV20-1; abundance: -; j_gene: TRBJ2-1; CDR3aa: CSARKSDEQFF; CDR3nt: TGCAGTGCTAGAAAGAGCGATGAGCAGTTCTTC
len: 12; d_gene: -; v_gene: TRBV12-3/TRBV12-4; abundance: -; j_gene: TRBJ2-5; CDR3aa: CASSGQTETQYF; CDR3nt: TGTGCCAGCAGTGGACAGACGGAGACCCAGTACTTC
len: 14; d_gene: -; v_gene: TRBV14; abundance: many; j_gene: TRBJ1-1; CDR3aa: CASSHLGGNTEAFF; CDR3nt: TGTGCCAGCAGCCACCTGGGGGGGAACACTGAAGCTTTCTTT
len: 16; d_gene: TRBD2; v_gene: TRBV7-9; abundance: many; j_gene: TRBJ2-1; CDR3aa: CASSSPTSGGHNEQFF; CDR3nt: TGTGCCAGCAGCTCGCCGACTAGCGGGGGTCACAATGAGCAGTTCTTC
len: 14; d_gene: -; v_gene: TRBV11-2; abundance: many; j_gene: TRBJ1-1; CDR3aa: CASSLGGGGTEAFF; CDR3nt: TGTGCCAGCAGCTTAGGGGGCGGTGGGACTGAAGCTTTCTTT
len: 14; d_gene: -; v_gene: TRBV27; abundance: many; j_gene: TRBJ1-2; CDR3aa: CASSFRVYDYGYTF; CDR3nt: TGTGCCAGCAGTTTTAGAGTATATGACTATGGCTACACCTTC